These 7 T cell receptor beta chains share one sample of origin, sequenced in a study of post-analysis software for immune sequencing data. Incorporated into the TCR beta cDNA libraries were unique molecular identifiers, which served to reduce PCR and sequencing biases. TCRdb itself ran the PCR reads through MiXCR, one entry per CDR3 protein. The table lists roughly 700,000 distinct CDR3 sequences, roughly 27% of them singletons. These receptors' antigens are unknown. Study-wide results and caveats: In patients, roughly five TRBV segments were more frequent than in controls, with TRBV5-6, TRBV5-1 and TRBV20-1 among them.

The specimen sequenced was blood. The receptors here all came from a girl between 10 and 17 years old with multiple sclerosis.

The CDR3 here is CATRSETGDSWNEQFF. CDR3 nucleotide sequence: TGTGCCACCCGATCCGAGACAGGGGATTCGTGGAATGAGCAGTTCTTC. The rearrangement joins TRBV15 to TRBJ2-1; 8 bases line up with TRBD1. With 8 bases clipped from V and 7 bases from J, the junction kept 16 bases outside the gene matches. Germline V gene lookup returns CDR1 LNHNV and CDR2 YYDKDF (reference sequence). This CDR3 comprises 16 residues.

The V and J genes are TRBV29-1 and TRBJ1-5; a weak D match, TRBD1 (6 bases). CDR3 length equals 13 residues. Trimming removed 4 bases at V and 5 bases at J, with 12 bases between. Germline-derived CDR1 and CDR2 are SQVTM and ANQGSEA. In DNA form, the CDR3 reads TGCAGCGTTGGGACAGCGAAGGATCAGCCCCAGCATTTT. Protein product: CSVGTAKDQPQHF.

This chain links TRBV5-1 with TRBJ2-3, with TRBD2 as a possible D gene (7 bases). Deletions cut 0 bases from V and 4 bases from J, with 12 bases between. Germline CDR1 and CDR2: SGHRS and YFSETQ. This CDR3 has 15 amino acids. CDR3 amino acids: CASSLGSGGSDTQYF. The CDR3 bases are TGCGCCAGCAGCTTGGGTTCGGGGGGCTCAGATACGCAGTATTTT.

The table lists this clonotype with a count of one. At one end the junction does not follow the germline gene, possibly because of a read error. The rearrangement joins TRBV9 to TRBJ1-1, with TRBD1 as a possible D gene (6 bases). The CDR3 is 14 residues long. The germline gives CDR1 SGDLS, CDR2 YYNGEE. CDR3 sequence (DNA): TGTGCCGGCAGCGGCATCACAGGGAATACTGAAGCTTTCTTT. It encodes CAGSGITGNTEAFF.

This clonotype was found a few times. The chain combines TRBV6-5 with TRBJ1-2; the D gene is possibly TRBD1 (6 bases). The CDR3 is 14 amino acids. The germline V and J ends were trimmed by 6 bases and 5 bases, with 16 bases remaining between them. CDR1 and CDR2 from the germline V gene are MNHEY and SVGAGI. The CDR3 bases are TGTGCCAGCAGGGGGAGCGGGACATTATATGGCTACACCTTC. It translates to CASRGSGTLYGYTF.

This clonotype was counted between two and nine times. The J gene is TRBJ1-2, the V gene TRBV5-6; 8 bases are a match to TRBD1. The germline V gene encodes CDR1 SGHDT and CDR2 YYEEEE. CDR3 length equals 15 residues. Trimming removed 1 base from V and 8 bases from J; junction bases left unmatched: 10. The CDR3 nucleotides are TGTGCCAGCAGCTTGATCGGACAGGGTTTCGACGGCTACACCTTC. This encodes CASSLIGQGFDGYTF. Full variable domain (rest looked up from reference TRBV5-6 and TRBJ1-2): DAGVTQSPTHLIKTRGQQVTLRCSPKSGHDTVSWYQQALGQGPQFIFQYYEEEERQRGNFPDRFSGHQFPNYSSELNVNALLLGDSALYLCASSLIGQGFDGYTFGSGTRLTVV.

This chain connects TRBV5-6 to TRBJ2-5, with TRBD1 matching 9 bases. The J call may be mistaken, given a closer DNA end match to TRBJ2-7. The germline V gene has CDR1 SGHDT and CDR2 YYEEEE. This CDR3 contains 17 residues. CDR3 bases: TGTGCCAGCAGCTTGGGTAACGGACAGGGGCTCAACTACGAGCAGTACTTC. This gives the protein CASSLGNGQGLNYEQYF.